This T cell receptor (beta chain) is from a study of cytomegalovirus exposure and HLA in healthy donors (dated by TCRdb to the late 2010s). Background on the whole study: In an earlier analysis of fewer than 750 of the donors, 250 to 300 Gb of sequence data and about 110 million unique TCR beta sequences from roughly 200 million T cells were reported. An early release covering over 500 HLA-typed donors comprised about 290 gigabases of sequencing data and tens of millions of unique TCR sequences. The genetic ancestry cluster associated with self-reported Caucasian donors included 80% to 90% of the roughly 400 genotyped donors. The study was designed to test whether signatures of past pathogen exposure could be identified by cataloging public T cell receptors. The study profiled the T cell repertoires of 500 to 800 subjects by immunosequencing and related them to cytomegalovirus serostatus. In addition to the first cohort of hundreds of subjects, a separate validation cohort of over 90 different subjects was used. High-throughput TCR immunosequencing, statistical association of individual TCRs with disease status, and machine learning were combined to predict cytomegalovirus infection status. A later analysis re-examined previously published TCR beta repertoires from more than 600 donors and added high-resolution HLA genotyping to investigate patterns of TCR occurrence. The later analysis used no new phenotypic data to find candidate immune exposures, relying instead on TCR beta sequences and their occurrence across donors. To decide whether each TCR beta V gene segment behaved as functional or pseudogenic, an earlier analysis of approximately 590 of the donors relied on high-throughput TCR beta sequencing. Donor age, sex, ethnicity and CMV serostatus were compiled together with the repertoire data. In a later genetic analysis, genome-wide SNP genotypes for about 65% of the 666 donors were used, and that subset was treated as a discovery cohort. All discovery cohort repertoires had been generated on a single sequencing platform. HLA typing covered class I and class II loci at four-digit resolution. The number of typed donors differed by locus: 629-630 for A, B, C, DRB1 and DQB1; 500 to 550 for DQA1; approximately 610 for DPA1; and some 450 for DPB1. Roughly 5 DR-DQ haplotypes were handled as single units for association and clustering, since linkage in the cohort was strong. On average, roughly 240,000 unique TCR beta nucleotide sequences were sequenced per donor among a few hundred genotyped donors of the cohort, with approximately 18% of those sequences being non-productive.

Receptor libraries were prepared by the immunoSEQ multiplex PCR assay. For the multiplex PCR, a mixture combining 60 forward primers for TCR Vbeta segments and 13 reverse primers for TCR Jbeta segments was used. A multiplex PCR assay on genomic DNA amplified the CDR3 region of rearranged TCR beta genes. The Illumina HiSeq System was used to sequence the amplified TCR beta libraries as 87-base-pair reads. As for how the authors treated the data: A later analysis counted some 74 million unique TCR beta chains across the 666 repertoires, and around 9.9 million of these chains were shared by at least two donors. A nearest-neighbor algorithm error-corrected the raw reads and collapsed the reads into unique sequences, merging closely related sequences to remove PCR and sequencing errors. To assign V, D and J gene segments, CDR3 sequences were aligned to IMGT reference sequences. For a sequence to be retained, a match of at least six nucleotides to both a V gene segment and a J gene segment was required. A rearrangement counted as productive if the CDR3 had no stop codons and remained in frame with V and J, and every other rearrangement counted as non-productive. Following IMGT convention, CDR3 was defined as the stretch from the second conserved V-encoded cysteine up to the conserved J-encoded phenylalanine. The earlier analysis of around 640 of the donors excluded sequences that lacked an unambiguous match to a single V gene segment. An earlier analysis of over 450 of the donors classified V segments as functional when productive rearrangements were above 56.7% and as segregating when the standard deviation between donors was above 5%. A statistical classification framework was developed to diagnose cytomegalovirus status using the catalog of TCR beta chain sequences. In a later analysis, TCR nucleotide sequences were compared against IMGT/GENE-DB human TR gene sequences so that V and J genes could be assigned. In a later analysis, CDR3 sequences and most-parsimonious VDJ recombination scenarios were assigned using the TCRdist pipeline. In a later analysis, each TCR beta chain was defined by its CDR3 amino acid sequence together with its V-gene family, and reads without a unique V-gene family were excluded. As a way to deal with suspected cross-contamination and a sequencing artifact, a later analysis dropped 500 to 700 nucleotide sequences that were highly shared and had low generation probability. A later analysis calculated a clonal expansion index for each public chain from normalized within-repertoire ranks of inferred template counts. In a later analysis, generation probabilities were computed with a VDJ recombination model fitted to out-of-frame rearrangements, and the resulting probabilities were checked against IGoR. In a later analysis, TCR-TCR, TCR-HLA and TCR-CMV co-occurrence was scored with hypergeometric tests, and a repertoire-size bias correction was applied to TCR pairs. To estimate false discovery rates, a later analysis permuted the HLA or CMV assignments 20 times. In a later analysis, co-occurring TCRs were grouped using DBSCAN, and TCRdist sequence similarity was added for clustering within HLA-allele-positive subsets. Co-occurrence clustering excluded repertoires with fewer than 30,000 or more than 120,000 public chains, plus five with anomalous nucleotide sharing. Not all clones reach the TCRdb copy of this immuneACCESS table, which keeps in-frame sequences only. Checked studies attribute under half of the gap to unresolved V genes and leave the rest unexplained. D and trimming were read from the DNA, whereas the V and J calls and clone size are those reported in that table. The table for this sample lists 170,000 or so clones; about 80% of them were counted only once. Together, the top ten hold around 2.2% of the sample.

CDR1 and CDR2, looked up from the germline V gene, are SGHTA and FQGNSA. Including cysteine and phenylalanine, the CDR3 has 13 amino acids. CDR3 DNA is the only sequence kept; it has 39 bases, read in frame from the first base. Comments on this clone: What antigen it recognizes has not been identified. A read error may account for a junction end that differs from germline.

General study outcomes and caveats: The classifier was reported to diagnose cytomegalovirus status with high specificity and sensitivity in both the original cohort and the validation cohort. Some 15 rarely observed V segments, including chromosome 9 orphons, were excluded from the earlier analysis of some 590 of the donors because counts were too low. A cluster of highly shared sequence variants was judged likely to represent a technical artifact of the sequencing pipeline. A total of fewer than 200 TCR beta chains were listed by the study as associated with cytomegalovirus. Broadly in line with IMGT annotations, most TCR beta V segments showed up in productive rearrangements about 87% or about 30% of the time in an earlier analysis of 587 of the donors. CMV serostatus was the only immune exposure information available for the cohort. A further reported finding was that TCR beta sequences accurately predicted the HLA-A and HLA-B alleles for most subjects in the first cohort. It was suggested by the authors that the approach could potentially be generalized to other disease states and immunological phenotypes. Because the 87-base-pair reads could not distinguish some IMGT-functional V segments, including TRBV6-2 and TRBV6-3, those segments were excluded. When HLA alleles, especially DR and DQ, strongly co-occurred, TCR associations were difficult to assign to individual alleles. Presence/absence analyses assumed roughly uniform sequencing depth across donors, an assumption that may not hold. According to a later analysis, TCR association rates differed among HLA loci, with DRB1 alleles showing the most associated TCRs and HLA-C alleles showing the fewest. Linkage disequilibrium might explain the correlated functional status among segregating V segments, but an unknown experimental factor could not be excluded. In vitro tests confirmed that a few of the cytomegalovirus-associated TCR beta chains recognize cytomegalovirus antigens. Only TCR beta chains were sequenced in this cohort, and the absence of alpha or paired-chain data limited detectable features. In a later analysis, HLA-associated TCR beta chains were found to be more clonally expanded and to have lower generation probabilities than equally common non-associated chains. Across donors, most TCR sequences were observed very rarely, whereas some public TCRs were present in many individuals. Because HLA typing was unavailable for some donors at each locus, only the typed subset was used in association tests. A later genetic analysis associated a missense DCLRE1C variant with V-gene and J-gene trimming of TCR beta chains, and an independent cohort replicated the association. In a later analysis, most CMV-associated TCR beta chains were found to appear HLA-restricted, with HLA associations seemingly driven largely by CMV exposure. In a later genetic analysis, fewer N-insertions in productive TCRs were reported among donors in an Asian-associated ancestry cluster than the approximately 710-donor mean. At a false discovery rate of 0.05, a later analysis linked 16,000 or so TCR beta sequences to specific HLA alleles. Several of the top co-occurrence clusters appeared to be linked to parvovirus B19, influenza, CMV and Epstein-Barr virus, according to a later analysis.

The cohort consisted of hundreds of healthy bone marrow donors. At the time of sampling, every cohort member was nominally healthy, though immune exposures that went unrecorded were likely present. The donor was CMV seronegative and was included in the group of 352 seronegative cohort members. Every donor gave a peripheral blood sample, and the peripheral blood mononuclear cells from that sample were used for TCR beta sequencing. The Qiagen DNeasy Blood Extraction Kit was used to extract genomic DNA from the blood cell samples. This chain joins TRBV7-2 to TRBJ1-1, with no confidently assigned D gene. The TCR sequence derives from a woman in her twenties or thirties in good health and CMV-seronegative. Input material: PBMCs. CDR3 loop: CASSLALNQRAFF. The sequenced DNA is TGTGCCAGCAGTTTAGCTCTGAATCAGCGGGCTTTCTTT.